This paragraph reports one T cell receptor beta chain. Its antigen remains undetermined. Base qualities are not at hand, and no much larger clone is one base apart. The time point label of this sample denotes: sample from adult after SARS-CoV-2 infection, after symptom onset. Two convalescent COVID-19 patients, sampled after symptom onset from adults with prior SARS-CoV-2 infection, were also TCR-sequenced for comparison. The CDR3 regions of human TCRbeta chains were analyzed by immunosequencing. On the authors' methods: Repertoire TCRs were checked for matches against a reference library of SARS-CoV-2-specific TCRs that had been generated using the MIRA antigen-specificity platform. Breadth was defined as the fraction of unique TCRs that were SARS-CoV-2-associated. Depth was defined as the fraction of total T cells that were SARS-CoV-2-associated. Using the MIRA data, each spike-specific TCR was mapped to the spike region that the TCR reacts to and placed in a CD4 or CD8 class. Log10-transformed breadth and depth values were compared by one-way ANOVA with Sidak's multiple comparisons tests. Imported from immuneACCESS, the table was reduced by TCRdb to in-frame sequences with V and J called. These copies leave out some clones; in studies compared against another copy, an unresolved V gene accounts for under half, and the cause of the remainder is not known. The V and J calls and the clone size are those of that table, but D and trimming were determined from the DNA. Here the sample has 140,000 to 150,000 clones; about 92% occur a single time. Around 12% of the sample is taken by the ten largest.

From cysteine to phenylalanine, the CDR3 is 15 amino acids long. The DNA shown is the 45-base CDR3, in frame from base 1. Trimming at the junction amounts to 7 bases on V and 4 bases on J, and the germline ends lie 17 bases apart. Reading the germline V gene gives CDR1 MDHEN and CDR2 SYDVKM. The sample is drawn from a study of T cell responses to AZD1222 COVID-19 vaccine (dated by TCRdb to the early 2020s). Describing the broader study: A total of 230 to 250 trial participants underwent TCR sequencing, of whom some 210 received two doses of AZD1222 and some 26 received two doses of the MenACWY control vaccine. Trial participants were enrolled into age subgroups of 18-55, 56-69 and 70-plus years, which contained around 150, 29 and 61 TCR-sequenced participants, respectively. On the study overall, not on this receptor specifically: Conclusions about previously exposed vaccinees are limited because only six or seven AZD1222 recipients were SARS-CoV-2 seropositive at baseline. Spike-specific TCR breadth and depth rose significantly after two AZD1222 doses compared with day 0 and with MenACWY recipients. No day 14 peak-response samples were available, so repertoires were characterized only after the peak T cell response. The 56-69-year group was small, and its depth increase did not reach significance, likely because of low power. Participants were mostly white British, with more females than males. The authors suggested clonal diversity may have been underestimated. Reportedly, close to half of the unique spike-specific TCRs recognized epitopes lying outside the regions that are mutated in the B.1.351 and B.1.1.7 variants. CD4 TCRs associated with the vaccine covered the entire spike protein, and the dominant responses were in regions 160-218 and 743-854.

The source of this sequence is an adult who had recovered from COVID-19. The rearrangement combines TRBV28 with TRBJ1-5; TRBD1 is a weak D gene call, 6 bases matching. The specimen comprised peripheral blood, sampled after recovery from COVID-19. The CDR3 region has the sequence CASKTPRGENQPQHF. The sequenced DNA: TGTGCCAGCAAAACCCCCAGGGGAGAGAATCAGCCCCAGCATTTT.